A selection of T cell receptor beta chains follows, all from one sample in a study of control samples from healthy donors and cancer patients. The assay was immunoSEQ multiplex PCR, and TCRdb's table has in-frame clones only and misses some. The sample consists of 150,000 to 200,000 clones, 90% to 95% of them appearing once. The specimen was blood. The receptors stem from a young woman in good health. The CDR3 runs from the conserved cysteine through the conserved F or W. The D gene is left open where the match is weak.

d_call	v_call	j_call	cdr3_nt	cdr3_aa
NA	TRBV10-3	TRBJ1-5	TGTGCCACCGCCATGGACGGCAATCAGCCCCAGCATTTT	CATAMDGNQPQHF
NA	TRBV5-4	TRBJ1-2	TGTGCCAGCAGCTTGGCACCCGGGGTGACTGACATCTATGGCTACACCTTC	CASSLAPGVTDIYGYTF
TRBD1	TRBV18	TRBJ2-1	TGTGCCAGCTCCGCTTTAGGGACAGGGCTGTACAATGAGCAGTTCTTC	CASSALGTGLYNEQFF
NA	TRBV28	TRBJ2-7	TGTGCCAGCAGTCGGATGTATTCTTGGGACGGAACCTACGAGCAGTACTTC	CASSRMYSWDGTYEQYF
TRBD2	TRBV4-1	TRBJ2-3	TGCGCCAGCAGCCAACTTTTTCTAGCGGCCCGCACAGATACGCAGTATTTT	CASSQLFLAARTDTQYF
NA	TRBV12-5	TRBJ1-1	TGTGCTAGTGGCCCGGACAGTGAGGCTTTCTTT	CASGPDSEAFF
NA	TRBV4-2	TRBJ1-1	TGTGCCAGCAGCCAAGAATGGGCCACGAACACTGAAGCTTTCTTT	CASSQEWATNTEAFF
NA	TRBV5-5	TRBJ2-1	TGTGCCAGCAGCTTGGTGTCCGGGGGCAGCTCCTACAATGAGCAGTTCTTC	CASSLVSGGSSYNEQFF
TRBD1	TRBV28	TRBJ1-5	TGTGCCAGCAGCGCAGGGGGTCAGCCCCAGCATTTT	CASSAGGQPQHF
NA	TRBV6-2/TRBV6-3	TRBJ1-1	TGTGCCAGCAGTTACTCGATGGGGGGCCGGAACACTGAAGCTTTCTTT	CASSYSMGGRNTEAFF
TRBD1	TRBV6-5	TRBJ2-7	TGTGCCAGCAGTCCGGGACAGACCCACTACGAGCAGTACTTC	CASSPGQTHYEQYF
TRBD2	TRBV6-1	TRBJ2-3	TGTGCCAGCAGTAAAGAAGCGGGAGGTCCCCCAGATACGCAGTATTTT	CASSKEAGGPPDTQYF
NA	TRBV19	TRBJ1-2	TGTGCCAGTAGCCGAGGACAGCACCTCTATGGCTACACCTTC	CASSRGQHLYGYTF
NA	TRBV7-8	TRBJ1-4	TGTGCCAGCAGCTTAGGGTACGGGAAAAATGAAAAACTGTTTTTT	CASSLGYGKNEKLFF
NA	TRBV12-3/TRBV12-4	TRBJ1-1	TGTGCCAGCAGTATAAAGGGGAACACTGAAGCTTTCTTT	CASSIKGNTEAFF